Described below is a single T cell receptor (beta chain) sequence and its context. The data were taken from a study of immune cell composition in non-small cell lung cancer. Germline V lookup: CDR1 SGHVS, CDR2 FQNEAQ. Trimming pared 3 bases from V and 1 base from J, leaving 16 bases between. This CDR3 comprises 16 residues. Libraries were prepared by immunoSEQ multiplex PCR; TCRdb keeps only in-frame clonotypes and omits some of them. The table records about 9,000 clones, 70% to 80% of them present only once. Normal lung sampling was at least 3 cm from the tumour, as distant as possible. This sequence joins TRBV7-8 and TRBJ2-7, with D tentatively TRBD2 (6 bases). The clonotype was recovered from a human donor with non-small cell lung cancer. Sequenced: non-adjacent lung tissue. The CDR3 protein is CASSFEGLLLSYEQYF. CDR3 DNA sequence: TGTGCCAGCAGCTTCGAGGGACTGCTTCTTTCCTACGAGCAGTACTTC.